The TCR beta chain described here comes from a study of cytomegalovirus exposure and HLA in healthy donors. PCR primers comprised 60 Vbeta and 13 Jbeta primers. Using immunoSEQ multiplex PCR, the repertoire was profiled, and TCRdb retains in-frame clones only, with some absent. The sample carries around 130,000 clones, 70% to 80% recorded once. The source is a man aged 45 to 65 in good health and CMV-seronegative. Input material: PBMCs.

This CDR3 is CASSFTGAGELFF. The CDR3 region has the DNA TGTGCCAGCAGTTTCACGGGTGCCGGGGAGCTGTTTTTT. The chain employs TRBV28 and TRBJ2-2, with D unclear. CDR1 is MDHEN, CDR2 SYDVKM, per germline. The CDR3 runs 13 residues. V was clipped by 3 bases and J by 6 bases, with 8 bases between them. Using reference TRBV28 and TRBJ2-2 for the parts outside the CDR3, the full variable domain is DVKVTQSSRYLVKRTGEKVFLECVQDMDHENMFWYRQDPGLGLRLIYFSYDVKMKEKGDIPEGYSVSREKKERFSLILESASTNQTSMYLCASSFTGAGELFFGEGSRLTVL.